The subject of this entry is one T cell receptor (beta chain). This sample is drawn from a study of blood T cell repertoires in COVID-19. About the research overall: The United States, Italy and Spain provided the acute and convalescent COVID-19 samples.

TCRdb's copy holds only in-frame clones and misses some; the assay was immunoSEQ multiplex PCR. The data contain 200,000 to 300,000 clones, around 87% of them singletons. Sequencing was done on a sample of peripheral blood. The clonotype comes from a man in his 60s who had recovered from COVID-19.

The CDR3 bases are TGTGCCAGCTTACCGGGACAGGTTCCCTACGAGCAGTACTTC. This sequence encodes CASLPGQVPYEQYF. This chain joins TRBV6-5 and TRBJ2-7, with 8 bases aligning to TRBD1. Per germline, CDR1 MNHEY and CDR2 SVGAGI. CDR3 size: 14 residues. V gave up 8 bases and J gave up 2 bases; unmatched junction bases: 8.